This T cell receptor (beta chain) was sequenced during a study of blood T cell repertoires in COVID-19. Study in general: Specimens from acute and convalescent COVID-19 originated in the United States, Italy and Spain. Sources were T cells, B-cell-depleted T cells, or PBMCs; the material itself was cDNA or gDNA.

The V gene end was trimmed by 5 bases and the J gene end by 1 base; junction bases not matched to a gene: 6. Germline CDR1 and CDR2: SGHNT and YYREEE (reference sequence). CDR3 length: 15 amino acids. Per the original methods: Nucleated cell number was recorded as an estimate derived from reference gene primer amplification. Produced via immunoSEQ multiplex PCR; TCRdb's table is partial and in-frame only. V and J calls and clone size are as listed in that table; D and trimming were resolved from the DNA. The table includes roughly 120,000 clones, roughly nine tenths detected once. The chain joins TRBV5-4 to TRBJ1-1; TRBD1 matches at 9 bases. The TCR sequence derives from a man aged 45 to 65 with active COVID-19. The sequencing input was peripheral blood. The CDR3 reads CASSPTGGRNTEAFF. DNA for the CDR3: TGTGCCAGCAGTCCTACAGGGGGCAGGAACACTGAAGCTTTCTTT.